The next 18 T cell receptor beta chains were all read from a single sample in a study of cytomegalovirus exposure and HLA in healthy donors. Some clones are missing from TCRdb's copy, which holds only in-frame ones; the method was immunoSEQ multiplex PCR. Of more than 100,000 clones listed, almost 90% are singletons. Sequenced sample: PBMCs. Receptor source: a man aged 30 to 39 in good health and CMV-seronegative.

The rearrangement uses TRBV5-4 and TRBJ2-1, with D hard to call. The CDR3 length is 13 residues. The V gene lost 7 bases and the J gene lost 6 bases, with 14 bases spanning the gap. CDR1 SGHNT and CDR2 YYREEE come from the germline V gene (reference sequence). CDR3 coding DNA: TGTGCCAGCGCGATCCCGCCCGGCAATGAGCAGTTCTTC. It specifies CASAIPPGNEQFF.

V usage is TRBV30 and J usage is TRBJ2-1; TRBD2 might be the D (6 bases). The V gene's germline CDR1 is GTSNPN and CDR2 SVGIG (reference sequence). V was pared by 2 bases and J by 4 bases, with 27 bases between. The CDR3 length is 19 residues. The CDR3 sequence: CAWSQSRTGAGRPYNEQFF. The CDR3 DNA reads as TGTGCCTGGAGTCAGAGCCGAACGGGAGCTGGGAGGCCTTACAATGAGCAGTTCTTC.

The chain uses TRBV5-1 and TRBJ1-5, with D perhaps TRBD1 (6 bases). Germline CDR1 is SGHRS and CDR2 is YFSETQ. The CDR3 runs 15 residues. V lost 0 bases to trimming and J lost 2 bases, with 9 bases between them. The CDR3 region is CASSLDRAGNQPQHF. Written as DNA, the CDR3 is TGCGCCAGCAGCTTGGACAGGGCTGGCAATCAGCCCCAGCATTTT.

This rearrangement joins TRBV6-6 to TRBJ1-1; D is ambiguous. The V gene lost 6 bases and the J gene lost 11 bases, with 13 bases spanning the gap. CDR3 length: 11 amino acids. The V gene's germline CDR1 is MNHNY and CDR2 SVGAGI (reference sequence). In DNA form, the CDR3 reads TGTGCCAGCAGCTTCGCGGGCGCGGCTTTCTTT. It is translated as CASSFAGAAFF.

V and J are TRBV19 and TRBJ1-1; no clear D gene. The V and J ends lost 2 bases and 1 base respectively, with 5 bases between them. The CDR3 has 13 residues. CDR1 and CDR2 (germline): LNHDA, SQIVND (reference sequence). CDR3: CASSIPGNTEAFF. DNA for the CDR3: TGTGCCAGTAGTATACCCGGGAACACTGAAGCTTTCTTT.

This clone was picked up one time. The chain couples TRBV11-2 to TRBJ1-5, with D unclear. The CDR3 has 13 residues. CDR1 and CDR2 from the germline V gene are SGHAT and FQNNGV. V gave up 0 bases and J gave up 5 bases, with 5 bases separating them. The CDR3 reads CASSLDGYQPQHF. The CDR3 DNA is TGTGCCAGCAGCTTAGACGGTTATCAGCCCCAGCATTTT.

The J gene is TRBJ1-2, the V gene TRBV6-5; weak D call: TRBD1 (5 bases). CDR3 size: 14 residues. Germline CDR1 reads MNHEY; CDR2 reads SVGAGI. Trimming cost V 1 base and J 6 bases, with 12 bases left between them. The CDR3 spells CASSYFQGRNGYTF. Here the CDR3 DNA reads TGTGCCAGCAGTTACTTTCAGGGTCGGAATGGCTACACCTTC.

V and J are TRBV13 and TRBJ2-6; D ambiguous. Germline CDR1 and CDR2: PRHDT and FYEKMQ (reference sequence). The V and J ends lost 10 bases and 0 bases respectively, with 13 bases between them. The CDR3 spans 15 residues. The CDR3 coding sequence is TGTGCCACCACACTCTACAGCTCTGGGGCCAACGTCCTGACTTTC. Residues: CATTLYSSGANVLTF.

The rearrangement links TRBV25-1 to TRBJ2-1; 8 bases align to TRBD2. V lost 4 bases to trimming and J lost 10 bases; unmatched junction nucleotides: 6. Per the germline V gene, CDR1 is MGHDK and CDR2 is SYGVNS. This CDR3 contains 13 residues. The DNA for the CDR3 is TGTGCCAGCAGTGTGTCGGGAGGGCGAGAGCAGTTCTTC. Its translation is CASSVSGGREQFF. Together with reference TRBV25-1 and TRBJ2-1, the CDR3 gives the full variable domain: EADIYQTPRYLVIGTGKKITLECSQTMGHDKMYWYQQDPGMELHLIHYSYGVNSTEKGDLSSESTVSRIRTEHFPLTLESARPSHTSQYLCASSVSGGREQFFGPGTRLTVL.

The gene calls are TRBV29-1 and TRBJ1-1; D remains ambiguous. Germline V CDR1 and CDR2: SQVTM, ANQGSEA. The CDR3 extends over 13 amino acids. Trimming shortened V by 3 bases and J by 1 base, and 9 bases separated the two germline ends. CDR3 nucleotides: TGCAGCGTTGACATGTGGCAGAACACTGAAGCTTTCTTT. Its protein product is CSVDMWQNTEAFF.

The chain employs TRBV29-1 and TRBJ2-7; TRBD2 agrees at 9 bases. Looked up from germline, CDR1 is SQVTM and CDR2 is ANQGSEA. This CDR3 contains 16 residues. Losses at the gene ends were 4 bases for V and 7 bases for J; bases not matched to a gene: 17. CDR3 in DNA: TGCAGCGTTGTTTCCCGCCTAGCGGGACAATCAGGGGAGCAGTACTTC. Translating gives CSVVSRLAGQSGEQYF.

This chain links TRBV9 with TRBJ1-5; 9 bases align to TRBD1. CDR3 length equals 15 residues. Trimming took 0 bases from V and 4 from J; bases not matched to a gene: 2. CDR1 is SGDLS, CDR2 YYNGEE, per germline. In DNA form, the CDR3 reads TGTGCCAGCAGCGTAGGTGGACAGGGGAATCAGCCCCAGCATTTT. Amino acid sequence: CASSVGGQGNQPQHF. Full variable domain (rest looked up from reference TRBV9 and TRBJ1-5): DSGVTQTPKHLITATGQRVTLRCSPRSGDLSVYWYQQSLDQGLQFLIQYYNGEERAKGNILERFSAQQFPDLHSELNLSSLELGDSALYFCASSVGGQGNQPQHFGDGTRLSIL.

The chain joins TRBV5-6 to TRBJ2-7, with D unresolved. Trimming cost V 1 base and J 0 bases, with 8 bases left between them. Germline V gives CDR1 SGHDT, CDR2 YYEEEE. CDR3 length: 14 residues. CDR3 residues: CASSLSSSSYEQYF. In nucleotides, the CDR3 is TGTGCCAGCAGCTTGAGCTCGAGCTCCTACGAGCAGTACTTC.

In this sample, this clone turned up once. This chain joins TRBV19 and TRBJ2-2; D not certain. The CDR3 spans 15 residues. V dropped 4 bases and J dropped 0 bases, with 9 bases sitting between them. Germline-derived CDR1 and CDR2 are LNHDA and SQIVND (reference sequence). CDR3: CASSKRGTNTGELFF. CDR3 DNA: TGTGCCAGTAGTAAAAGAGGAACGAACACCGGGGAGCTGTTTTTT.

This chain joins TRBV5-1 and TRBJ2-7; the match to TRBD1 covers 7 bases. The CDR3 length is 15 residues. The junction had 13 bases not matched to a gene; V was cut back by 7 bases and J by 3 bases. CDR1 SGHRS and CDR2 YFSETQ come from the germline V gene. CDR3 in amino acids: CASHKTGDAIYEQYF. The CDR3 nucleotides are TGCGCCAGCCATAAAACAGGGGACGCCATCTACGAGCAGTACTTC.

This chain connects TRBV21-1 to TRBJ2-3; no DNA check was done on the table's D call, TRBD1. TRBV21-1 is listed as a pseudogene. The CDR3 spans 14 residues. Here the CDR3 reads CASSEGADTDTQYF. CDR3 nucleotide sequence: TGTGCCAGCAGCGAAGGGGCAGACACAGATACGCAGTATTTT.

The CDR3 spells CAISFGADEAFF. In DNA, the CDR3 is TGTGCCATCAGTTTCGGAGCAGATGAAGCTTTCTTT. The V call is TRBV10-3, the J call TRBJ1-1, with unresolved D. Trimming took 5 bases from V and 7 from J, leaving 11 bases between them. The V gene's germline CDR1 is ENHRY and CDR2 SYGVKD. This CDR3 region has 12 residues.

V is TRBV7-2 and J is TRBJ2-3; D not resolved. Germline CDR1 reads SGHTA; CDR2 reads FQGNSA. Trimming shortened V by 4 bases and J by 2 bases, and 7 bases separated the two germline ends. The CDR3 loop spans 13 amino acids. CDR3: CASSWPDTDTQYF. The CDR3 DNA is TGTGCCAGCAGCTGGCCCGACACAGATACGCAGTATTTT.